This T cell receptor (beta chain) was identified in a study of Ad26.COV2.S vaccination and SARS-CoV-2 variants. Study outcomes and limitations: Placebo recipients had lower spike-specific TCR breadth than vaccine recipients.

In the case of this clone: Its antigen is currently unknown.

The treatment is: some 19 received Ad26.COV2.S at low or high dose, single or two shots; several received placebo; per-sample allocation not given. The samples were gathered on day 63 after the first injection of vaccine or placebo. Assay: immunoSEQ multiplex PCR; the TCRdb copy retains only in-frame clones and omits some. The sample yields 300,000 to 400,000 clones, 85% seen once. The sample consisted of peripheral blood, taken in a trial of Ad26.COV2.S vaccine versus placebo. The origin of this receptor is a person between 18 and 65 years old who received the Ad26.COV2.S COVID-19 vaccine or a placebo.

The chain's CDR3 is CASSSSGFSEAFF. In DNA, the CDR3 is TGTGCCAGCAGCTCCTCGGGTTTCTCTGAAGCTTTCTTT. The chain combines TRBV5-4 with TRBJ1-1; D remains ambiguous. V was clipped by 3 bases and J by 6 bases, with 12 bases between them. The CDR3 contains 13 residues. CDR1 and CDR2 from the germline V gene are SGHNT and YYREEE (reference sequence).